A single sample is the source of the 4 T cell receptor beta chains below, sequenced in a study of T cells in Graves' hyperthyroidism and ophthalmopathy. What was amplified from RNA transcripts were TCR beta CDR3 regions. The study used the HTBI primer set for a first-round RT-PCR of the TCR CDR3. TCRdb redid the calling of the multiplex PCR reads with MiXCR, one entry per CDR3 protein. This table has about 540,000 distinct CDR3 sequences, 40% to 55% appearing once. Sequencing input: peripheral blood or thyroid tissue (not recorded which). The receptors were sampled from a woman younger than 35 with Graves' hyperthyroidism.

The V gene is TRBV2, the J gene TRBJ2-5; TRBD1 matches at 8 bases. V trimming: 7 bases; J trimming: 4 bases; junction bases outside the gene matches: 8. The V gene's germline CDR1 is SNHLY and CDR2 FYNNEI. CDR3 length equals 14 residues. The CDR3 nucleotides read TGTGCCAGCAAGCTGGACAGGGTACGAGAGACCCAGTACTTC. Encoded protein: CASKLDRVRETQYF.

This clonotype was seen more than once but under ten times. A junction boundary mismatches the germline segment, possibly from a read error. The chain couples TRBV5-1 to TRBJ2-5, with D unclear. The CDR3 sequence is 11 residues long. Germline V gene data show CDR1 as SGHRS and CDR2 as YFSETQ. CDR3 in DNA: TGTGCCAGCAGAATAGCAGAGACCCAGTACTTC. Its translation is CASRIAETQYF.

In the case of this clonotype: A junction end diverges from the germline sequence, so it may reflect a read error. The genes are TRBV11-1 and TRBJ2-7, with 9 bases identical to TRBD2. This CDR3 has 15 amino acids. The germline gives CDR1 SGHAT, CDR2 FQDESV (reference sequence). The CDR3 is CANSLGREGRYEQYF. The CDR3 region has the DNA TGTGCCAACAGCTTAGGGCGGGAGGGCCGCTACGAGCAGTACTTC.

This clonotype was counted many times. The V gene is TRBV12-3 or TRBV12-4, the J gene TRBJ2-5; D possibly uses TRBD1 or TRBD2 (5 bases each). The CDR3 runs 14 residues. V was pared by 5 bases and J by 4 bases, with 14 bases between. CDR3 nucleotide sequence: TGTGCCAGCAGTACCGGGACCCAGGGAGAGACCCAGTACTTC. It codes for CASSTGTQGETQYF.